The rows below give T cell receptor beta chains drawn from one sample of a study of shared clonotypes between healthy human individuals. This table comes from immunoSEQ multiplex PCR, and its TCRdb copy is limited to in-frame clones, with some not included. The table shows more than 1.2 million clones, with approximately 98.5% occurring only once. Sequenced material: naive CD4+ T cells sorted from blood. The origin of the receptors is a man aged 30 to 45 in good health. Both conserved end residues are part of each CDR3. The order of the fields is V gene, J gene, clone size, D gene, CDR3 protein, CDR3 DNA. The D gene is left open where the match is weak. Clone size appears in some rows only: once, few, many, or a class for an expanded clone.

TRBV6-1	TRBJ2-7	-	-	CASTAAQTHEQYF	TGTGCCAGCACCGCAGCGCAGACCCACGAGCAGTACTTC
TRBV15	TRBJ2-1	-	TRBD2	CATSKRDYAGEQFF	TGTGCCACCAGCAAACGGGACTACGCTGGCGAGCAGTTCTTC
TRBV6-6	TRBJ2-1	-	TRBD2	CASSYQASGNNEQFF	TGTGCCAGCAGTTACCAGGCTAGCGGGAACAATGAGCAGTTCTTC
TRBV9	TRBJ1-1	-	-	CASSRRQIWDTEAFF	TGTGCCAGCAGCCGTCGACAGATTTGGGACACTGAAGCTTTCTTT
TRBV29-1	TRBJ2-7	-	-	CSVGGPAYEQYF	TGCAGCGTTGGAGGGCCGGCCTACGAGCAGTACTTC
TRBV19	TRBJ1-4	-	-	CASSIRHRATNEKLFF	TGTGCCAGTAGTATTCGTCACAGGGCCACTAATGAAAAACTGTTTTTT
TRBV11-3	TRBJ2-3	-	-	CASSSRPGDTQYF	TGTGCCAGCAGCTCCCGCCCCGGAGATACGCAGTATTTT
TRBV19	TRBJ1-5	-	-	CASSIDYGNQPQHF	TGTGCCAGTAGTATAGACTACGGCAATCAGCCCCAGCATTTT
TRBV28	TRBJ2-7	-	-	CASSSLSVYF	TGTGCCAGCAGTTCCCTTTCCGTGTACTTC
TRBV21-1	TRBJ2-3	-	-	CASSKVGGDTQYF	TGTGCCAGCAGCAAAGTGGGTGGTGATACGCAGTATTTT
TRBV7-6	TRBJ2-1	-	-	CASSVGGPPYNEQFF	TGTGCCAGCAGTGTTGGAGGACCCCCCTACAATGAGCAGTTCTTC
TRBV7-2	TRBJ2-7	-	-	CASSLTGGAYEQYF	TGTGCCAGCAGCTTAACTGGCGGCGCCTACGAGCAGTACTTC
TRBV18	TRBJ2-3	few	-	CASSPGDTQYF	TGTGCCAGCTCACCAGGGGATACGCAGTATTTT
TRBV6-5	TRBJ2-1	-	TRBD2	CASSYGVLAGGYEQFF	TGTGCCAGCAGTTACGGCGTCCTAGCGGGAGGGTATGAGCAGTTCTTC
TRBV10-3	TRBJ2-3	-	TRBD2	CATGGAGALTDTQYF	TGTGCCACCGGAGGGGCGGGAGCCCTCACAGATACGCAGTATTTT
TRBV28	TRBJ2-5	-	-	CASTPSPGGKETQYF	TGTGCCAGCACTCCCTCGCCAGGAGGGAAAGAGACCCAGTACTTC
TRBV7-2	TRBJ2-3	-	-	CASSDTGTGSGTDTQYF	TGTGCCAGCAGCGATACCGGGACCGGCTCGGGCACAGATACGCAGTATTTT
TRBV18	TRBJ1-5	-	TRBD1	CASSRDRVDHQPQHF	TGTGCCAGCTCGCGGGACAGGGTAGATCATCAGCCCCAGCATTTT
TRBV7-2	TRBJ2-1	-	-	CASSLAPSFSYNEQFF	TGTGCCAGCAGCTTAGCTCCGAGTTTCTCCTACAATGAGCAGTTCTTC
TRBV28	TRBJ2-7	-	TRBD2	CATADPTSGSYEQYF	TGTGCCACCGCGGATCCTACTAGCGGGAGCTACGAGCAGTACTTC
TRBV9	TRBJ2-1	-	TRBD1	CASSVVGQGPLDEQFF	TGTGCCAGCAGCGTGGTGGGACAGGGGCCCCTAGATGAGCAGTTCTTC
TRBV2	TRBJ2-1	-	-	CASRIGDSTQNRQFF	TGTGCCAGCAGGATAGGGGACTCCACTCAGAACCGGCAGTTCTTC
TRBV7-2	TRBJ2-3	-	TRBD1	CASSAKTGAALLHTQYF	TGTGCCAGCAGCGCCAAGACAGGGGCCGCACTATTGCATACGCAGTATTTT
TRBV6-1	TRBJ2-3	-	-	CASTRRGADTQYF	TGTGCCAGCACTCGGCGCGGGGCAGATACGCAGTATTTT
TRBV6-1	TRBJ1-2	-	-	CASSPRGRRTYGYTF	TGTGCCAGCAGTCCCCGGGGCAGAAGAACCTATGGCTACACCTTC
TRBV18	TRBJ2-1	-	TRBD1	CASSLSTGSYNEQFF	TGTGCCAGCTCACTTTCGACAGGGTCCTACAATGAGCAGTTCTTC
TRBV5-1	TRBJ2-1	-	TRBD1	CASSPRDRGSYNEQFF	TGCGCCAGCAGCCCTAGGGACAGGGGTTCCTACAATGAGCAGTTCTTC
TRBV2	TRBJ2-7	-	-	CASSEQGIGYEQYF	TGTGCCAGCAGTGAACAAGGGATAGGCTACGAGCAGTACTTC
TRBV4-2	TRBJ2-2	-	-	CASSQVTGQYTGELFF	TGTGCCAGCAGCCAAGTAACGGGACAATACACCGGGGAGCTGTTTTTT
TRBV27	TRBJ2-5	-	-	CASSLSRLRKGGETQYF	TGTGCCAGCAGTTTATCCCGACTGAGAAAGGGAGGTGAGACCCAGTACTTC
TRBV11-3	TRBJ2-1	-	TRBD1	CASSRTSPGTGNEQFF	TGTGCCAGCAGTCGTACGTCTCCTGGGACAGGTAATGAGCAGTTCTTC
TRBV5-4	TRBJ2-7	-	-	CASSPPGRTYYEQYF	TGTGCCAGCAGCCCACCTGGGCGGACCTACTACGAGCAGTACTTC
TRBV5-1	TRBJ1-2	-	-	CASSLASGGATNYGYTF	TGCGCCAGCAGCTTGGCCAGTGGGGGCGCTACTAACTATGGCTACACCTTC
TRBV5-1	TRBJ2-1	-	-	CASSLVQQDEQFF	TGCGCCAGCAGCTTGGTACAACAGGATGAGCAGTTCTTC
TRBV14	TRBJ2-2	-	-	CASSQEGQGNIGELFF	TGTGCCAGCAGCCAAGAAGGCCAGGGGAATATCGGGGAGCTGTTTTTT
TRBV5-4	TRBJ1-2	-	-	CASSLAGFQSVNYGYTF	TGTGCCAGCAGCTTGGCGGGGTTTCAGTCGGTGAACTATGGCTACACCTTC
TRBV7-2	TRBJ2-3	-	-	CASSLDWGAVTTDTQYF	TGTGCCAGCAGCTTAGATTGGGGGGCAGTCACCACAGATACGCAGTATTTT
TRBV9	TRBJ2-5	-	-	CASSPRTGTNGETQYF	TGTGCCAGCAGCCCCCGGACAGGGACTAATGGGGAGACCCAGTACTTC
TRBV19	TRBJ2-2	-	TRBD2	CASSQGLAGVSGELFF	TGTGCCAGTAGTCAGGGACTAGCGGGAGTTTCCGGGGAGCTGTTTTTT
TRBV2	TRBJ1-5	-	-	CASRDSYQPQHF	TGTGCCAGCAGGGACAGCTACCAGCCCCAGCATTTT
TRBV27	TRBJ1-5	-	-	CASSLERGDQPQHF	TGTGCCAGCAGTTTAGAGCGAGGGGATCAGCCCCAGCATTTT
TRBV14	TRBJ2-7	-	TRBD2	CASSPLTSGSYEQYF	TGTGCCAGCAGCCCTCTGACTAGCGGGAGCTACGAGCAGTACTTC
TRBV7-9	TRBJ1-2	-	-	CASSFQGIPYNYGYTF	TGTGCCAGCAGCTTCCAGGGGATACCCTATAACTATGGCTACACCTTC
TRBV28	TRBJ2-7	once	TRBD2	CASSFWAGGKYF	TGTGCCAGCAGTTTCTGGGCGGGAGGGAAGTACTTC
TRBV28	TRBJ1-3	-	-	CASSFYRAGNTIYF	TGTGCCAGCAGCTTTTACAGGGCTGGAAACACCATATATTTT
TRBV6-1	TRBJ2-3	-	TRBD2	CASSEVLAGSSATQYF	TGTGCCAGCAGTGAAGTGCTAGCGGGATCTTCGGCTACGCAGTATTTT
TRBV5-1	TRBJ1-1	-	TRBD1	CASSGPTGKTEAFF	TGCGCCAGCAGCGGTCCGACAGGGAAGACTGAAGCTTTCTTT